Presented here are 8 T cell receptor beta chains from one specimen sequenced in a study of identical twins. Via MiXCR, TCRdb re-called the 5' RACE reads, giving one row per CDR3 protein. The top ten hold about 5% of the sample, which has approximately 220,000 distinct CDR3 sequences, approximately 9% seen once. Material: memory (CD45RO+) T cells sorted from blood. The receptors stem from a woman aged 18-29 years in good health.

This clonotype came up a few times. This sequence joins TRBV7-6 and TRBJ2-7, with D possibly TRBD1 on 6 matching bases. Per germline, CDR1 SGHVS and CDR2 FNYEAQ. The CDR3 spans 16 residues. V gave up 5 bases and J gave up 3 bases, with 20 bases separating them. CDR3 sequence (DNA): TGTGCCAGCAGCGCCTCGGGACAATTCTTAAGCTACGAGCAGTACTTC. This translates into CASSASGQFLSYEQYF.

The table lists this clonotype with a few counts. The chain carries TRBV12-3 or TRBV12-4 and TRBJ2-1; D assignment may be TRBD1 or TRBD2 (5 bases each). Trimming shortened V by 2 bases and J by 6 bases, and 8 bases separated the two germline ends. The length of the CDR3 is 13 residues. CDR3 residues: CASSLWGINEQFF. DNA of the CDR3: TGTGCCAGCAGTTTATGGGGGATCAATGAGCAGTTCTTC.

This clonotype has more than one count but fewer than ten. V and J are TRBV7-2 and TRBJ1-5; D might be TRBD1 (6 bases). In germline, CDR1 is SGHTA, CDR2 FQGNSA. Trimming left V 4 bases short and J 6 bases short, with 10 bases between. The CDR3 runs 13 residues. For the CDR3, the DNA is TGTGCCAGCAGCTCGTCACAGGGTCAGCCCCAGCATTTT. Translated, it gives CASSSSQGQPQHF.

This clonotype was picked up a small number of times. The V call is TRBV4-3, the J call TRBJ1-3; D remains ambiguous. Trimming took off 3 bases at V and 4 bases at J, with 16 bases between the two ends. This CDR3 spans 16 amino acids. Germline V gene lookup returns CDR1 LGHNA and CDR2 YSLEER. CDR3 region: CASSHLGRGSGNTIYF. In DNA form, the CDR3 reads TGCGCCAGCAGCCACCTAGGCCGGGGATCGGGAAACACCATATATTTT.

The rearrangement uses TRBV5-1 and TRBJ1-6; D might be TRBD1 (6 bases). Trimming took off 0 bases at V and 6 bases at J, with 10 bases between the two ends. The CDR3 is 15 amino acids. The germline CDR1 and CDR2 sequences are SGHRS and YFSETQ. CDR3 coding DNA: TGCGCCAGCAGCTTGGCCCAGGGGAGTAATTCACCCCTCCACTTT. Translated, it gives CASSLAQGSNSPLHF.

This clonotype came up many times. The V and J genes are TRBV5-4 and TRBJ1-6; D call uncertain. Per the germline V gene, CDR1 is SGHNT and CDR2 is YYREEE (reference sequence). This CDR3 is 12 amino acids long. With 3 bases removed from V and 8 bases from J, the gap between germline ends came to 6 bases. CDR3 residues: CASSWRDSPLHF. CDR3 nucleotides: TGTGCCAGCAGCTGGAGGGATTCACCCCTCCACTTT.

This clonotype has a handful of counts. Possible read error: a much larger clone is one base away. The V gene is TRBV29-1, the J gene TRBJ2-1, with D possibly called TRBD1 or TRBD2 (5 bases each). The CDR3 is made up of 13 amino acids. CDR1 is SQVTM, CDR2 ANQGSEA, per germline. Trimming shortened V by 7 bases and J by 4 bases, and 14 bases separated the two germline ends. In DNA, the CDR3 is TGCAGCGCCTGGGGGACCACATACAATGAGCAGTTCTTC. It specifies CSAWGTTYNEQFF.

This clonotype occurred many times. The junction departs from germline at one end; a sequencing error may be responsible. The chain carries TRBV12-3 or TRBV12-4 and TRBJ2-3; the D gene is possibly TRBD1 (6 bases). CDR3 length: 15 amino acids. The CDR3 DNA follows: TGTGCCAGCAGCTTAGGACAGAGAAGCACAGATACGCAGTATTTT. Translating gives CASSLGQRSTDTQYF.